The 6 T cell receptor beta chains below come from one sample, sequenced in a study of radiotherapy plus CTLA-4 blockade in lung cancer. TCRdb's table, derived via immunoSEQ multiplex PCR, lists solely in-frame clones and lacks some. Of roughly 66,000 clones listed, around 83% are singletons. This material consisted of peripheral blood, taken from a patient treated with radiotherapy plus ipilimumab. Receptors originate from a human donor with non-small cell lung cancer who had a partial response to radiotherapy plus ipilimumab.

This clone was seen only once. This chain links TRBV1 with TRBJ2-3; the table's D call, TRBD2, was not checked against the DNA. TRBV1 is classified as a pseudogene. The length of the CDR3 is 14 residues. The CDR3 loop reads CTSSQEAGTDTQYF. The CDR3 DNA sequence: TGCACCAGCAGCCAAGAGGCGGGCACAGATACGCAGTATTTT.

CDR3 residues: CASVDRQGVTEAFF. The CDR3 bases are TGTGCCAGCGTCGACAGACAGGGGGTGACTGAAGCTTTCTTT. The chain recombines TRBV14 with TRBJ1-1; TRBD1 aligns across 9 bases. CDR1 is SGHDN, CDR2 FVKESK, per germline. The J segment lost 5 bases and the V segment lost 8 bases, leaving 9 bases of the junction unmatched. The CDR3 length is 14 residues.

The chain combines TRBV28 with TRBJ1-1, with 9 bases identical to TRBD1. V lost 5 bases, J lost 3 bases, and 10 bases stayed unmatched. There are 16 residues in the CDR3. CDR1 is MDHEN and CDR2 is SYDVKM in the germline V gene. The CDR3 nucleotides are TGTGCCAGCAGTAAGCCCGACAGGGGGTGGGACACTGAAGCTTTCTTT. Translating gives CASSKPDRGWDTEAFF.

The chain couples TRBV4-2 to TRBJ2-1; D may be TRBD2 (6 bases). V was cut by 4 bases and J by 3 bases, with 10 bases left in between. This CDR3 region has 14 residues. Per germline, CDR1 LGHNA and CDR2 YNFKEQ. The CDR3 coding sequence is TGTGCCAGCAGCCGGGGGGAGAGCTACAATGAGCAGTTCTTC. It is translated as CASSRGESYNEQFF.

The V call is TRBV18, the J call TRBJ2-1; TRBD1 might be the D (6 bases). CDR1 KGHSH and CDR2 LQKENI come from the germline V gene. Trimming removed 3 bases from V and 7 bases from J, with 16 bases in between. The CDR3 consists of 15 residues. The CDR3, as DNA: TGTGCCAGCTCACCGTCAGGGGCGTCCCTAAATGAGCAGTTCTTC. This encodes CASSPSGASLNEQFF. Variable domain in full (rest from reference TRBV18 and TRBJ2-1): NAGVMQNPRHLVRRRGQEARLRCSPMKGHSHVYWYRQLPEEGLKFMVYLQKENIIDESGMPKERFSAEFPKEGPSILRIQQVVRGDSAAYFCASSPSGASLNEQFFGPGTRLTVL.

This clone has a handful of counts. The rearrangement uses TRBV7-9 and TRBJ1-4; D may be TRBD1 (5 bases). CDR1 and CDR2 from the germline V gene are SEHNR and FQNEAQ (reference sequence). This CDR3 has 14 residues. V lost 2 bases and J 2 bases, leaving 6 bases between the germline ends. The CDR3 DNA is TGTGCCAGCAGCTTAAGACAGACTAATGAAAAACTGTTTTTT. This sequence encodes CASSLRQTNEKLFF.